The 21 T cell receptor beta chains below come from one sample, sequenced in a study of human T cells and chemical hapten exposure. Time point described: healthy volunteer bleed at 2 weeks. Researchers extracted total RNA from unfractionated whole blood. TCRdb used MiXCR to reprocess the RACE reads, holding one entry per CDR3 protein. There are approximately 90,000 distinct CDR3 sequences in the sample; around 9% occur only once, and 2.9% lies in the top ten. Sequencing was done on a sample of whole blood. These receptors were collected from a female donor in good health. Some clones in this sample may be carry-over from other donors' samples.

V gene TRBV7-2 combines with J gene TRBJ2-5; the match to TRBD2 covers 8 bases. CDR1 and CDR2 from the germline V gene are SGHTA and FQGNSA. The CDR3 is 14 amino acids. The trim removed 1 base at V and 5 bases at J, leaving 3 bases unmatched. The CDR3, as DNA: TGTGCCAGCAGCTTAGTGCCGGGAGGGGAGACCCAGTACTTC. It encodes CASSLVPGGETQYF.

This clonotype was detected a few times. The genes are TRBV21-1 and TRBJ1-2. TRBV21-1 is termed a pseudogene. The CDR3 spans 14 residues. This CDR3 is CASSNYSTLYGYTF. The CDR3 DNA reads TGTGCCAGCAGCAACTACAGTACGCTCTATGGCTACACCTTC.

A few counts support this clonotype. The V call is TRBV27, the J call TRBJ2-1; D is undetermined. Trimming pared 5 bases from V and 7 bases from J, leaving 12 bases between. The CDR3 length is 13 residues. Per germline, CDR1 MNHEY and CDR2 SMNVEV (reference sequence). In nucleotides, the CDR3 is TGTGCCAGCAGTCTCTCCCTAGGGAATGAGCAGTTCTTC. The encoded protein is CASSLSLGNEQFF.

This clonotype was detected many times. The chain employs TRBV4-2 and TRBJ2-3; TRBD2 matches 11 bases. This CDR3 spans 16 amino acids. CDR1 is LGHNA and CDR2 is YNFKEQ in the germline V gene. The V gene end was trimmed by 1 base and the J gene end by 4 bases; junction bases not matched to a gene: 4. The CDR3 spells CASSQATSGSPDTQYF. DNA of the CDR3: TGTGCCAGCAGCCAAGCCACTAGCGGGAGCCCAGATACGCAGTATTTT.

There are many counts of this clonotype. The chain uses TRBV20-1 and TRBJ1-2, with TRBD1 matching 11 bases. V dropped 4 bases and J dropped 4; count of bases not matched to a gene: 8. CDR3 length equals 15 residues. Germline V gene data show CDR1 as DFQATT and CDR2 as SNEGSKA (reference sequence). In DNA, the CDR3 is TGCAGTGCTACCGGACAGGGGGCGAATGGCTATGGCTACACCTTC. Protein product: CSATGQGANGYGYTF.

This chain joins TRBV6-4 and TRBJ1-1; D not resolved. Trimming stripped 5 bases from V and 0 bases from J, with 7 bases between. Looked up from germline, CDR1 is MRHNA and CDR2 is SNTAGT. This CDR3 is built from 13 residues. In DNA, the CDR3 is TGTGCCAGCAGTAATAATCTGAACACTGAAGCTTTCTTT. Translation: CASSNNLNTEAFF.

CDR3 protein: CASSLTRDVGNEQFF. DNA of the CDR3: TGTGCCAGCAGCTTAACGCGGGATGTTGGGAATGAGCAGTTCTTC. The chain couples TRBV7-3 to TRBJ2-1; TRBD2 might be the D (6 bases). The CDR3 runs 15 residues. The V end lost 0 bases, the J end lost 7 bases, and 13 bases lay between the germline ends. CDR1 is SGHTA, CDR2 FQGTGA, per germline.

This clonotype was recorded at least ten times. The chain uses TRBV20-1 and TRBJ2-1, with TRBD2 matching over 13 bases. This CDR3 has 16 residues. Germline loops: CDR1 DFQATT, CDR2 SNEGSKA (reference sequence). V lost 5 bases and J lost 8; bases outside the gene matches: 12. This CDR3 reads CSAGGLAGAPLDEQFF. In DNA form, the CDR3 reads TGCAGTGCTGGAGGACTAGCGGGGGCCCCCTTGGATGAGCAGTTCTTC.

This clonotype has ten or more counts. The rearrangement links TRBV20-1 to TRBJ2-4; D unresolved. Germline V gives CDR1 DFQATT, CDR2 SNEGSKA (reference sequence). The CDR3 extends over 14 amino acids. Between the trimmed V and J ends, which lost 6 bases and 0 bases, there was a span of 12 bases. In nucleotides, the CDR3 is TGCAGTGCAAAGGTCCTTCTAGCCAAAAACATTCAGTACTTC. Amino acids: CSAKVLLAKNIQYF.

The CDR3 bases are TGTGCCAGCAGTATGGTTGGGCTAGCGGGAGGGAAGCTAGCCAAAAACATTCAGTACTTC. Its translation: CASSMVGLAGGKLAKNIQYF. The chain carries TRBV25-1 and TRBJ2-4; 12 nucleotides align to TRBD2. Germline CDR1 reads MGHDK; CDR2 reads SYGVNS. The CDR3 runs 20 residues. Trimming took 5 bases from V and 0 from J; bases not matched to a gene: 14.

This clonotype was seen repeatedly, ten times or more. The chain has TRBV12-5 and TRBJ2-1, with D possibly being TRBD1 (5 bases). CDR3 length: 11 amino acids. Trimming left V 8 bases short and J 3 bases short, with 5 bases between. The germline V gene has CDR1 LGHNT and CDR2 FRNRAP. The CDR3, as DNA: TGTGCTAGTACAGGCTACAATGAGCAGTTCTTC. Its translation is CASTGYNEQFF.

This clonotype has at least ten counts. CDR3 coding DNA: TGTGCCAGCAGTGGAACAGCGGGAGTGGTTTACAATGAGCAGTTCTTC. This translates into CASSGTAGVVYNEQFF. The chain joins TRBV25-1 to TRBJ2-1, with 8 bases lining up with TRBD2. The junction had 9 bases not matched to a gene; V was cut back by 4 bases and J by 4 bases. Germline CDR1 MGHDK, CDR2 SYGVNS. The CDR3 has 16 amino acids.

This clonotype appeared many times. The chain uses TRBV6-4 and TRBJ2-1; 10 nucleotides line up with TRBD1. CDR1 MRHNA and CDR2 SNTAGT come from the germline V gene. The CDR3 is 14 residues long. J was trimmed by 6 bases and V by 4 bases; bases with no gene match: 3. The CDR3 sequence: CASSGTGGSNEQFF. The CDR3 nucleotides read TGTGCCAGCAGTGGGACAGGGGGAAGCAATGAGCAGTTCTTC.

This clonotype has just a few counts. The rearrangement uses TRBV29-1 and TRBJ2-3, with TRBD2 matching over 12 bases. Per the germline V gene, CDR1 is SQVTM and CDR2 is ANQGSEA. CDR3 length equals 16 residues. Trimming cost V 1 base and J 0 bases; bases outside gene matches: 2. The CDR3 DNA is TGCAGCGTTGAAGGACTAGCGGGGGATAGCACAGATACGCAGTATTTT. It codes for CSVEGLAGDSTDTQYF.

This clonotype was seen many times. The chain joins TRBV4-2 to TRBJ1-1, with 8 bases lining up with TRBD1. With 3 bases clipped from V and 1 base from J, the junction kept 10 bases outside the gene matches. The CDR3 consists of 17 residues. The V gene's germline CDR1 is LGHNA and CDR2 YNFKEQ. The CDR3 protein is CASSHDTDRGTNTEAFF. CDR3 DNA sequence: TGTGCCAGCAGCCACGACACTGACAGGGGCACGAACACTGAAGCTTTCTTT.

This clonotype showed up many times. V is TRBV20-1 and J is TRBJ2-3; the match to TRBD2 covers 9 bases. CDR3 size: 16 residues. Germline CDR1 DFQATT, CDR2 SNEGSKA (reference sequence). V gave up 1 base and J gave up 4 bases; unmatched junction bases: 9. Written as DNA, the CDR3 is TGCAGTGCTAGAGCCACATCTAGCGGGATCGCAGATACGCAGTATTTT. The encoded protein is CSARATSSGIADTQYF.

A word on this clonotype: This may come from a read error, since a much larger clone is one base off. The V call is TRBV6-1, the J call TRBJ2-7; 7 bases match TRBD2. Germline CDR1 MNHNS, CDR2 SASEGT. The CDR3 has 15 residues. The CDR3 loop is CASSEAGGSSYERYF. The CDR3 region has the DNA TGTGCCAGCAGTGAAGCAGGCGGGAGTTCCTACGAGCGGTACTTC.

This clonotype occurred many times. The rearrangement uses TRBV7-3 and TRBJ1-1; D uncertain. With 3 bases removed from V and 2 bases from J, the gap between germline ends came to 7 bases. This CDR3 has 13 amino acids. Germline loops: CDR1 SGHTA, CDR2 FQGTGA. This chain's CDR3 is CASSFQVNTEAFF. The CDR3 DNA sequence: TGTGCCAGCAGCTTCCAAGTAAACACTGAAGCTTTCTTT.

The CDR3 sequence: CASSLEGYNQPQHF. The CDR3 bases are TGTGCCAGCAGCTTGGAAGGGTACAATCAGCCCCAGCATTTT. The rearrangement joins TRBV5-4 to TRBJ1-5; no clear D gene. The length of the CDR3 is 14 residues. Germline V lookup: CDR1 SGHNT, CDR2 YYREEE (reference sequence). V was clipped by 0 bases and J by 3 bases, with 7 bases between them.

The rearrangement links TRBV6-2 or TRBV6-3 to TRBJ2-2; D not resolved. Looked up from germline, CDR1 is MNHEY and CDR2 is SVGEGT. This CDR3 has 15 amino acids. Trimming left V 0 bases short and J 4 bases short, with 9 bases between. CDR3: CASSYSRTSTGELFF. The CDR3 region has the DNA TGTGCCAGCAGTTACTCTCGGACCTCCACCGGGGAGCTGTTTTTT.

The J gene is TRBJ1-5, the V gene TRBV28; D gene unclear. Germline-derived CDR1 and CDR2 are MDHEN and SYDVKM. V was clipped by 3 bases and J by 4 bases, with 13 bases between them. This CDR3 has 15 residues. The CDR3 DNA is TGTGCCAGCAGTTTCGTAGGGTCCTGGAATCAGCCCCAGCATTTT. The encoded protein is CASSFVGSWNQPQHF.